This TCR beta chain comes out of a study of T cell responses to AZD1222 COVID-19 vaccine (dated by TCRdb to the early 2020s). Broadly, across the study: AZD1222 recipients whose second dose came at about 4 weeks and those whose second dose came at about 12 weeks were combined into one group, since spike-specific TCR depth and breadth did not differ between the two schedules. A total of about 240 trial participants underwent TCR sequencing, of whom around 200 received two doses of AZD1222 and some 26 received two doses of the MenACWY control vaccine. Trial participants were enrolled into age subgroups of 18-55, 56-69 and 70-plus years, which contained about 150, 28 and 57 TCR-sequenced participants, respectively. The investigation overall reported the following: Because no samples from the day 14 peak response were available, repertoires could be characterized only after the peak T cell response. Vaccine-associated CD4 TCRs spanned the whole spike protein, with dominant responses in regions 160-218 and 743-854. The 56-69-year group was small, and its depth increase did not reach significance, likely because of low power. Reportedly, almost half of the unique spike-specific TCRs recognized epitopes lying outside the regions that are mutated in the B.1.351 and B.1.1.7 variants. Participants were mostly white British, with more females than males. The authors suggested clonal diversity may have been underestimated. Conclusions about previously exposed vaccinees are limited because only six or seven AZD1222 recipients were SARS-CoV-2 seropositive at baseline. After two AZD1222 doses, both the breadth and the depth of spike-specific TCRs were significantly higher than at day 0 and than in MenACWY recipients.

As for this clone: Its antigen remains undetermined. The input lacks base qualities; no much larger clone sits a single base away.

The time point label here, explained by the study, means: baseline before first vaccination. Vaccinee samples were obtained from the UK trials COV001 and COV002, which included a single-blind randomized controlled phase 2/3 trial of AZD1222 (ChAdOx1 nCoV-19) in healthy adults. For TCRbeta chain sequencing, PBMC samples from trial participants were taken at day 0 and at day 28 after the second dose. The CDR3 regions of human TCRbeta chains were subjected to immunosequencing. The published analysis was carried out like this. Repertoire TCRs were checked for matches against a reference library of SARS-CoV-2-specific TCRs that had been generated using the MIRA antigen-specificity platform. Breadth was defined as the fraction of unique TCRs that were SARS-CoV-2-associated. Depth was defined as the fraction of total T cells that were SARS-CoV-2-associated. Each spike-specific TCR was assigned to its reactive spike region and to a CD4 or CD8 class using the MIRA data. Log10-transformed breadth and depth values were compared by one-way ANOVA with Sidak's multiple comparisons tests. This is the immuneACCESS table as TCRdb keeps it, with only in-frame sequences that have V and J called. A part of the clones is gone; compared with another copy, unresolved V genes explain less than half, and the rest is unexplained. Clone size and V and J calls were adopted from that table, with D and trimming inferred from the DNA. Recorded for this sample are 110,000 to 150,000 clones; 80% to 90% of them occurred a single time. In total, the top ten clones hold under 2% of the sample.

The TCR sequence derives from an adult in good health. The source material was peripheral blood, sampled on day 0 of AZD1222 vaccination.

Here is the DNA: TGTGCCAGCAGCCAAGCGGAGGGTGAGCAGTTCTTC. It translates as CASSQAEGEQFF. The chain uses TRBV3-1 (or the pseudogene TRBV3-2) and TRBJ2-1; the best D guess is TRBD2, with 6 bases matching. The germline ends are 7 bases apart after V is trimmed by 1 base and J by 9 bases. The CDR3 numbers 12 residues from cysteine through phenylalanine. The retained sequence is limited to the CDR3, 36 bases, with the frame set at the first base. The germline V gene (reference sequence) sets CDR1 to LGHDT and CDR2 to YNNKEL.